This TCR beta chain was found in a study of blood T cells in healthy people across ages. The germline V gene has CDR1 SGDLS and CDR2 YYNGEE. The CDR3 totals 18 residues. The V gene end was trimmed by 4 bases and the J gene end by 5 bases; junction bases not matched to a gene: 19. Then a second PCR, running roughly 7 to 11 cycles, was carried out with a sample-barcoded 5' primer and a J-beta primer mix. TCRdb processed the 5' RACE reads anew with MiXCR; each CDR3 protein has one entry. Found here are over 1,500,000 distinct CDR3 sequences, around half of them singletons; the top ten hold less than 2.5%.

This sequence joins TRBV9 and TRBJ2-5; 8 positions agree with TRBD1. Sequencing input: blood. The source is a woman in her 40s in good health. CDR3 nucleotides: TGTGCCAGCAGCCGCCCCGGGTGGACAGGGAATGTCGGGGAGACCCAGTACTTC. It translates to CASSRPGWTGNVGETQYF.